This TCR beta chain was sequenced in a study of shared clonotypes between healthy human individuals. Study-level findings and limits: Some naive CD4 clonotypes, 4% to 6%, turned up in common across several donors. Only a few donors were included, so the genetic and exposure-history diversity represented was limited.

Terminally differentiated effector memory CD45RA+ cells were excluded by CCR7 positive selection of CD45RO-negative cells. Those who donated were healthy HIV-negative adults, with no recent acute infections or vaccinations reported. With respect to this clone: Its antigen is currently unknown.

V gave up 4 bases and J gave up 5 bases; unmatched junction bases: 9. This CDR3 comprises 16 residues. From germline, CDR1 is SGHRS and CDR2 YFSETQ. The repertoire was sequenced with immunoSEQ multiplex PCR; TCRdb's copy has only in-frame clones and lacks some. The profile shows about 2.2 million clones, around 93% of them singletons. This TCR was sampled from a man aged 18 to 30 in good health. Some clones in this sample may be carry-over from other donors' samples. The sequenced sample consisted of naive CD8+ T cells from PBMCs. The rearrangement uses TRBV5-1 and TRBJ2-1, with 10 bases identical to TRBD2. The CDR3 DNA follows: TGCGCCAGCAGCCCTCTTCTAGCGGGAGCCGACAATGAGCAGTTCTTC. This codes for CASSPLLAGADNEQFF.